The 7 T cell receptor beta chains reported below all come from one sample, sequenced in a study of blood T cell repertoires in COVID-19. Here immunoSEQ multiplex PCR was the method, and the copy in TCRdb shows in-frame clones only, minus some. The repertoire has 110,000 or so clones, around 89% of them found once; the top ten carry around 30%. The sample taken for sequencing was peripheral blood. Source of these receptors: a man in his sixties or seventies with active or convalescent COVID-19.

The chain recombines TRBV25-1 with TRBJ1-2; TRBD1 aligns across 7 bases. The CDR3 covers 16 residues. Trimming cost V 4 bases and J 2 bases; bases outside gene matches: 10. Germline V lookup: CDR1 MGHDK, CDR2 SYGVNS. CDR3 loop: CASSVGSKGANYGYTF. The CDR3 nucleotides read TGTGCCAGCAGTGTGGGGTCGAAGGGGGCGAACTATGGCTACACCTTC.

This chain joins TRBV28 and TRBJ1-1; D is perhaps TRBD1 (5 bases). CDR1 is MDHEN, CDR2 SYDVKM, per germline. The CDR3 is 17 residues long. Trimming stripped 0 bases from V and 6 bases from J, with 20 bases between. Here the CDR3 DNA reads TGTGCCAGCAGTTTATGGGGCTCAGGGTTGGAGAAAGCTGAAGCTTTCTTT. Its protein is CASSLWGSGLEKAEAFF.

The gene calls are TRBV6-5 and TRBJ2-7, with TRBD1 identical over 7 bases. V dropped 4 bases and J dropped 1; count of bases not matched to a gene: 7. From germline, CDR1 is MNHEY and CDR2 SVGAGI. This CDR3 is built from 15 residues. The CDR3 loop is CASSFSEGASYEQYF. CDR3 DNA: TGTGCCAGCAGTTTCAGTGAGGGGGCTTCCTACGAGCAGTACTTC.

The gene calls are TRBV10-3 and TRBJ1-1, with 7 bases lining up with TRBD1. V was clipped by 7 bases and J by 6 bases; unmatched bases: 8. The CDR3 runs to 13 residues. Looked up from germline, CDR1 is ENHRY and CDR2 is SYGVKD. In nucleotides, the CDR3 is TGTGCCATCACCGGAAACAGGGGCGCTGAAGCTTTCTTT. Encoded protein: CAITGNRGAEAFF.

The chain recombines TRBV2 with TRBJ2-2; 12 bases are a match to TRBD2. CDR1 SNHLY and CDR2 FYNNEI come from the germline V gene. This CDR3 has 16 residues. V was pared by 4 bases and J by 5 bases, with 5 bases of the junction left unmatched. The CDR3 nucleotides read TGTGCCAGCAGTGGACTAGCGGGAGTTAATACCGGGGAGCTGTTTTTT. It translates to CASSGLAGVNTGELFF.

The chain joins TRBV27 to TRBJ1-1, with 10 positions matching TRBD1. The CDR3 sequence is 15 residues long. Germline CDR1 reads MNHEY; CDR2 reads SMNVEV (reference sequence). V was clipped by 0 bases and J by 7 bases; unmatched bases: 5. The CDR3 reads CASSLSEGQGGEAFF. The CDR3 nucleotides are TGTGCCAGCAGTTTATCCGAAGGACAGGGGGGTGAAGCTTTCTTT.

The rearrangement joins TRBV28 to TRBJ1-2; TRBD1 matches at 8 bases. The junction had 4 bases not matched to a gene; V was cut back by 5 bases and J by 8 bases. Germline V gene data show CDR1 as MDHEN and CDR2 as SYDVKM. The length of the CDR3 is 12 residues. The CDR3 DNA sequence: TGTGCCAGCAGTCCAGGGGGCGAAGGCTACACCTTC. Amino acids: CASSPGGEGYTF.